This TCR beta chain originates from a study of beta chain features in type 1 diabetes. Study-level information: What patients shared with healthy donors was a similar profile of age, gender and cell yields. General observations from the study: In every one of the four CD4+ subsets, TCRB CDR3s were moderately but significantly shorter in Type 1 diabetes patients. Any role of HLA type in TCRB rearrangement remained unresolved here. PCR might favor shorter templates, equally in patients and controls.

This clone was seen only a few times. Its antigen is unidentified. Every bit of the isolated RNA underwent reverse transcription, so sequencing read expressed TCRB transcripts. Profiling relied on immunoSEQ multiplex PCR, and the TCRdb table lists in-frame clones only, not all of them. The profile shows over 120,000 clones, less than 15% of them singletons. Trimming took 8 bases from V and 4 from J, leaving 23 bases between them. This CDR3 is built from 16 residues. Germline V lookup: CDR1 MDHEN, CDR2 SYDVKM. Sequencing was done on a sample of central memory CD4+ T cells from blood. V and J are TRBV28 and TRBJ2-5, with D perhaps assigned TRBD1 or TRBD2 (7 bases each). This sequence originates from a young man with type 1 diabetes. CDR3 nucleotide sequence: TGTGCCAGCGCGAAGATTTATGCAGGGGGGGGAGAGACCCAGTACTTC. This sequence encodes CASAKIYAGGGETQYF.